The 13 T cell receptor beta chains given below trace back to one sample, sequenced in a study of tumor-infiltrating lymphocytes in primary liver carcinoma (TCRdb year 2017). This sample was sequenced with an Illumina HiSeq 2500. A constant-region primer and ProtoScript II reverse transcriptase were used to reverse-transcribe TCRbeta-specific cDNA from about 0.55 ug total RNA. TCRbeta libraries were built with three nested multiplex PCR rounds, a slightly modified ARM-PCR procedure. Each of the first two PCR rounds ran for around 10 cycles using multiplex TRBV1-TRBV30 forward primers together with a Cbeta reverse primer. TCRdb's own reprocessing of the public reads used fastp at Q25 and MiXCR and kept productive beta chains. Each entry merges the rows of one CDR3 protein and shows their most common DNA and genes. The sample profile shows over 250,000 distinct CDR3 sequences; around 50% of them were found once. The ten largest clonotypes hold over 15% of the sample.

Blood RNA was extracted from unsorted whole blood with TRIzol reagent; germline DNA came from the DNeasy Blood & Tissue kit. Sequenced input: peripheral blood. Source of these receptors: a woman aged 25 to 39 with primary liver carcinoma and hepatitis B virus infection.

Note on this clonotype: At one end the junction does not follow the germline gene, possibly because of a read error. V gene TRBV11-2 combines with J gene TRBJ1-2; 7 nucleotides match TRBD1. This CDR3 has 13 amino acids. CDR1 and CDR2 (germline): SGHAT, FQNNGV. The CDR3 here is CASGRRTGYGYAF. The CDR3 DNA follows: TGTGCCAGCGGCCGTAGGACAGGCTATGGCTACGCCTTC.

This clonotype has ten or more counts. The V call is TRBV12-3 or TRBV12-4, the J call TRBJ2-5; D may match TRBD1 or TRBD2 (5 bases each). This CDR3 has 17 residues. Trimming shortened V by 5 bases and J by 5 bases, and 24 bases separated the two germline ends. Here the CDR3 reads CASSPNIGAGRHETQYF. CDR3 nucleotide sequence: TGTGCCAGCAGTCCCAACATCGGGGCGGGCCGGCATGAGACCCAGTACTTC.

The table lists this clonotype with a count of one. The chain carries TRBV5-1 and TRBJ2-7; the D gene is possibly TRBD2 (6 bases). Germline V lookup: CDR1 SGHRS, CDR2 YFSETQ. The CDR3 consists of 14 residues. V was clipped by 8 bases and J by 2 bases, with 17 bases between them. The CDR3 nucleotides read TGCGCCAGTAGCCACGGAGGGGTTACCTACGAGCAGTACTTC. Protein sequence: CASSHGGVTYEQYF.

This chain joins TRBV11-2 and TRBJ1-1; 8 nucleotides match TRBD1. Germline assignment: CDR1 SGHAT and CDR2 FQNNGV. The CDR3 is 15 amino acids. J gave up 1 base and V 6 bases, and 7 bases lay outside the gene matches. The CDR3 loop is CASSSMQGANTEAFF. CDR3 sequence (DNA): TGTGCCAGCAGTTCAATGCAGGGGGCGAACACTGAAGCTTTCTTT.

This clonotype occurred many times. This chain connects TRBV4-2 to TRBJ2-3, with D hard to call. This CDR3 spans 14 amino acids. Per germline, CDR1 LGHNA and CDR2 YNFKEQ. The V gene lost 0 bases and the J gene lost 3 bases, with 7 bases spanning the gap. CDR3 DNA sequence: TGTGCCAGCAGCCAAGAACGGGCAACAGATACGCAGTATTTT. It codes for CASSQERATDTQYF.

Worth noting for this clonotype: The junction departs from germline at one end; a sequencing error may be responsible. This chain links TRBV6-2 or TRBV6-3 with TRBJ1-2; 7 nucleotides agree with TRBD1. The CDR3 consists of 14 residues. Germline CDR1 and CDR2: MNHEY and SVGEGT. This CDR3 reads CACSLQGTNYGYTF. CDR3 DNA sequence: TGTGCCTGCAGTTTACAGGGGACAAACTATGGCTACACCTTC.

This clonotype was detected once. The J gene is TRBJ2-1, the V gene TRBV24-1; possibly TRBD2 for D (6 bases). This CDR3 is 14 amino acids long. CDR1 and CDR2 from the germline V gene are KGHDR and SFDVKD. V was pared by 1 base and J by 15 bases, with 18 bases between. CDR3 loop: CATSDFGLTGAVFF. The CDR3 nucleotides are TGTGCCACCAGTGATTTTGGGCTAACGGGAGCGGTGTTCTTC.

This clonotype was observed many times. Relative to the germline gene, one junction end is altered; a read error may explain this. The chain uses TRBV5-1 and TRBJ2-1; 8 nucleotides match TRBD1. The CDR3 is 15 amino acids. Looked up from germline, CDR1 is SGHRS and CDR2 is YFSETQ. The CDR3 DNA reads as TGTGCCAGCAGCTTAGGGACAGGCTCCTACAATGAGCAGTTCTTC. Translated: CASSLGTGSYNEQFF.

V gene TRBV5-1 combines with J gene TRBJ2-3, with 7 positions matching TRBD1. The CDR3 spans 14 residues. Germline-derived CDR1 and CDR2 are SGHRS and YFSETQ. Trimming at V came to 4 bases and at J to 0 bases, leaving 2 bases not matched to a gene. The CDR3 coding sequence is TGCGCCAGCAGCCCGGGACAGAGCACAGATACGCAGTATTTT. Translation gives CASSPGQSTDTQYF.

About this clonotype: A much larger clone lies a single base off, so this may be a read error. V is TRBV29-1 and J is TRBJ1-2; D is uncertain. CDR3 length equals 13 residues. V lost 7 bases to trimming and J lost 9 bases, with 21 bases between them. CDR1 SQVTM and CDR2 ANQGSEA come from the germline V gene. CDR3 nucleotides: TGCAGCGCCCTAAAGTTAGGTCCCTACCGCTACACCTTC. This gives the protein CSALKLGPYRYTF.

This chain uses TRBV11-2 with TRBJ2-3; D could derive from TRBD1 or TRBD2 (6 bases each). Germline CDR1 is SGHAT and CDR2 is FQNNGV. The length of the CDR3 is 13 residues. CDR3 region: CAGTHGGGNTQYF. CDR3 coding DNA: TGTGCTGGCACCCACGGAGGGGGAAATACGCAGTATTTT.

With respect to this clonotype: This may be a read error, as it is one base from a much larger clone. The chain is built from TRBV4-3 and TRBJ1-2, with 7 bases matching TRBD1. The CDR3 sequence is 14 residues long. Germline V gene data show CDR1 as LGHNA and CDR2 as YSLEER. In DNA form, the CDR3 reads TGTGCCAGCAACCAAGATGGGACAGTCTATGGCTACACCTTC. This encodes CASNQDGTVYGYTF.

This sequence joins TRBV7-9 and TRBJ1-1, with D unclear. The CDR3 totals 12 residues. Germline V CDR1 and CDR2: SEHNR, FQNEAQ (reference sequence). V gave up 4 bases and J gave up 8 bases, with 11 bases separating them. CDR3 nucleotides: TGTGCCAGCAGCTCCCCGACGTGGGAAGCTTTCTTT. It yields the protein CASSSPTWEAFF.